In its sample, the clone carrying this TCR beta chain was seen many times. This specimen comes from a study of blood T cells in healthy people across ages. Study overall: About one barcoded TCR beta cDNA was captured per two T cells.

A second PCR of 7 to 11 cycles used a sample-barcoded 5' primer and a J-beta primer mix. TCRdb re-called the 5' RACE reads through MiXCR, storing one row per CDR3 protein. Counted here are about 760,000 distinct CDR3 sequences, approximately 25% occurring once; the ten biggest clones make up more than 8.5%. Per germline, CDR1 SGHKS and CDR2 YYEKEE (reference sequence). The CDR3 has 16 amino acids. The ends lost 0 bases at V and 8 bases at J; junction bases unmatched: 9. The same data also contributed to another study, on T cells of mothers and their children. From that paper: Similar effects of thymic selection on TCR recombination output were recorded in related and unrelated pairs.

Sequences were obtained from blood. The genes are TRBV5-5 and TRBJ1-4; 8 bases are shared with TRBD1. This receptor was taken from a boy younger than 18 in good health. The CDR3 here is CASSLAGGTGGEKLFF. CDR3 DNA: TGTGCCAGCAGCTTGGCCGGAGGGACAGGAGGGGAAAAACTGTTTTTT.